This entry concerns a single T cell receptor (beta chain). The entry originates in a study of T cell clones after liver transplantation. Germline CDR1 is MNHEY and CDR2 is SVGAGI. J gave up 2 bases and V 5 bases, and 4 bases lay outside the gene matches. This CDR3 comprises 15 residues. This table comes from immunoSEQ multiplex PCR, and its TCRdb copy is limited to in-frame clones, with some not included. The sample lists around 15,000 clones; about nine tenths were seen once. This clonotype was sampled from a human donor who received a liver transplant. The sample consisted of CD8+ T cells from blood, taken before liver transplant. The chain recombines TRBV6-5 with TRBJ2-7, with 12 bases fitting TRBD2. The CDR3 loop is CASSPLAGGPYEQYF. For the CDR3, the DNA is TGTGCCAGCAGTCCACTAGCGGGAGGCCCCTACGAGCAGTACTTC.